Listed below are T cell receptor beta chains from one sample, sequenced in a study of cytomegalovirus exposure and HLA in healthy donors. Produced via immunoSEQ multiplex PCR; TCRdb's table is partial and in-frame only. The table records some 240,000 clones, 78% of them present only once. Sequencing was done on a sample of PBMCs. Receptors originate from a male donor in good health and CMV-seronegative. Each CDR3 is given with its conserved first and last residue. D genes are given only for firm matches. Expanded clones get a size class; other rows say once, few or many, or leave the size out.

cdr3_nt | cdr3_aa | d_call | j_call | clone_size | v_call
TGTGCCAGCAGCTCCCAGGAGGGAGGATTAGATACGCAGTATTTT | CASSSQEGGLDTQYF | - | TRBJ2-3 | few | TRBV7-2
TGTGCCAGCAGCAAAGGGGTAGCTCGCGGGGAGCTGTTTTTT | CASSKGVARGELFF | - | TRBJ2-2 | - | TRBV2
TGTTCCAGCAGCTTAGCGGGGCAGCCTAATGTCCTGAACACTGAAGCTTTCTTT | CSSSLAGQPNVLNTEAFF | - | TRBJ1-1 | - | TRBV7-9
TGTGCCAGCAGTGAAGGCGGGGCGAACACCGGGGAGCTGTTTTTT | CASSEGGANTGELFF | - | TRBJ2-2 | once | TRBV2
TGCAGCGTTGAAATCATTGACAGGGTGACCTACGAGCAGTACTTC | CSVEIIDRVTYEQYF | TRBD1 | TRBJ2-7 | few | TRBV29-1
TGCGCCAGCAGCCTTGGGACTAGCGGGGTCACAGATACGCAGTATTTT | CASSLGTSGVTDTQYF | TRBD2 | TRBJ2-3 | few | TRBV4-1
TGCGCCAGCAGTCAACATGACACTGAAGCTTTCTTT | CASSQHDTEAFF | - | TRBJ1-1 | few | TRBV10-2
TGTGCCAGTAGTTTCAGTTGGACAGGGGGGAATGAGCAGTTCTTC | CASSFSWTGGNEQFF | TRBD1 | TRBJ2-1 | - | TRBV19
TGTGCCAGCTCACCACGTCACCGGGGCTACAATGAGCAGTTCTTC | CASSPRHRGYNEQFF | - | TRBJ2-1 | - | TRBV18
TGCGCCAGCAGCCAAGATGGGGTTGGGAGTCAGACCACAGATACGCAGTATTTT | CASSQDGVGSQTTDTQYF | - | TRBJ2-3 | - | TRBV4-1
TGCGCCAGCAGCCCCCAGCCAGGGGATCAGCCCCAGCATTTT | CASSPQPGDQPQHF | - | TRBJ1-5 | - | TRBV5-1
TGTGCCAGCAGCTTTGACATCGGGAGCGAGCAGTACTTC | CASSFDIGSEQYF | - | TRBJ2-7 | - | TRBV28
TGTGCCAGCAGCCATAATGCCTTAGGGGGCTCCTACAATGAGCAGTTCTTC | CASSHNALGGSYNEQFF | - | TRBJ2-1 | once | TRBV27
TGTGCCAGCAGCGGACGGGGGACAGGAGGCATCAGGTCACCCCTCCACTTT | CASSGRGTGGIRSPLHF | TRBD1 | TRBJ1-6 | - | TRBV7-9
TGTGCCAGCAGCCGTATACTAGCGGGAGTCCCGCAGGAGCAGTTCTTC | CASSRILAGVPQEQFF | TRBD2 | TRBJ2-1 | - | TRBV7-8
TGTGCCAGCTCACCGTACGGGACAGGAAGAAGGGCCGGGGAGCTGTTTTTT | CASSPYGTGRRAGELFF | TRBD1 | TRBJ2-2 | once | TRBV18
TGTGCCAGCAGCGGCGCCACTAGACTAGCGGGAGTAGAGAACACCGGGGAGCTGTTTTTT | CASSGATRLAGVENTGELFF | TRBD2 | TRBJ2-2 | - | TRBV5-4
TGCGCCAGCAGCTTGGGGACAGGGGCTGGCTACACCTTC | CASSLGTGAGYTF | TRBD1 | TRBJ1-2 | - | TRBV5-1
TGCGCCAGCAGCTTGATACTAGCGTGGGGAGATACGCAGTATTTT | CASSLILAWGDTQYF | TRBD2 | TRBJ2-3 | - | TRBV5-1
TGTGCCATCAGTGACTCCGGGACTAGCGGGAGCGGGGAGCAGTTCTTC | CAISDSGTSGSGEQFF | TRBD2 | TRBJ2-1 | - | TRBV10-3
TGTGCCAGCAGCGTAGAGGCGGGAGGGGCAGAGACCCAGTACTTC | CASSVEAGGAETQYF | TRBD2 | TRBJ2-5 | - | TRBV9
TGTGCCAGCAGCTTGGTAGCGGGACCTGGGGGTGAAAAACTGTTTTTT | CASSLVAGPGGEKLFF | - | TRBJ1-4 | - | TRBV5-5
TGTGCCAGCAGTGAACAGGGGTTCGCCACAAACATTCAGTACTTC | CASSEQGFATNIQYF | - | TRBJ2-4 | - | TRBV2
TGTGCCAGCAGCGACGGAGGGACAGGTGATAGCAATCAGCCCCAGCATTTT | CASSDGGTGDSNQPQHF | - | TRBJ1-5 | - | TRBV21-1
TGCAGCGTTGAAGAGATGACAGGGCTCCGCGAGCAGTACTTC | CSVEEMTGLREQYF | TRBD1 | TRBJ2-7 | - | TRBV29-1
TGTGCCAGCTCACCACCGGGGCCCGCCTACAATGAGCAGTTCTTC | CASSPPGPAYNEQFF | - | TRBJ2-1 | - | TRBV18
TGTGCCGCCACGCGTGCAACTAATGAAAAACTGTTTTTT | CAATRATNEKLFF | - | TRBJ1-4 | few | TRBV6-6
TGTGCCAGCAGCGAACGACTAGCTGGTTTGGCTACGCAGTATTTT | CASSERLAGLATQYF | TRBD2 | TRBJ2-3 | - | TRBV11-2
TGTGCCAGTACCGGGACAGGGAAACACGACGAGCAGTACTTC | CASTGTGKHDEQYF | TRBD1 | TRBJ2-7 | few | TRBV25-1
TGTGCCAGCAGTTCACAGGATCAGCCCCAGCATTTT | CASSSQDQPQHF | - | TRBJ1-5 | few | TRBV6-6
TGTGCCAGCAGTAAGGACAGGGTAGCCGGGGAGCTGTTTTTT | CASSKDRVAGELFF | TRBD1 | TRBJ2-2 | - | TRBV27
TGTGCCAGTAGTATAGGGCCTGGAAACACCATATATTTT | CASSIGPGNTIYF | - | TRBJ1-3 | few | TRBV19
TGTGCCAGCAGCGTAGATCTGGACAGGCGTACAGATACGCAGTATTTT | CASSVDLDRRTDTQYF | TRBD1 | TRBJ2-3 | - | TRBV9
TGTGCCAGCACTTCGGGACTTTACGAGCAGTACTTC | CASTSGLYEQYF | - | TRBJ2-7 | - | TRBV2
TGTGCCAGCAGCGTAGAGCTAGCGGGAGTTTTCGGTGAGCAGTTCTTC | CASSVELAGVFGEQFF | TRBD2 | TRBJ2-1 | - | TRBV9
TGTGCCTGGAGTGCAACTTCCCTCCACTTT | CAWSATSLHF | - | TRBJ1-6 | - | TRBV30
TGTGCCAGCAGCTTAGTTGTGACAGGGAATAAAGGCTACACCTTC | CASSLVVTGNKGYTF | TRBD1 | TRBJ1-2 | - | TRBV7-9
TGCGCCAGCAGCCCGACAGGAGCCGCAAAACATGGCTACACCTTC | CASSPTGAAKHGYTF | - | TRBJ1-2 | - | TRBV5-1
TGTGCCAGCAGTTTATCTGGGGCCAGCAATCAGCCCCAGCATTTT | CASSLSGASNQPQHF | - | TRBJ1-5 | - | TRBV27
TGTGCCAGCAGTTACTGGGCAGGGAAGGGGCAAGAGACCCAGTACTTC | CASSYWAGKGQETQYF | - | TRBJ2-5 | - | TRBV6-5
TGTGCCAGCAGCCAATCGAGGCTTTATTACACCTTC | CASSQSRLYYTF | - | TRBJ1-2 | - | TRBV16
TGTGCCAGCAGCCGGGACAAAGCTAACTATGGCTACACCTTC | CASSRDKANYGYTF | - | TRBJ1-2 | many | TRBV5-4
TGTGCCAGTAGTACCCAGGTGAATCAGCCCCAGCATTTT | CASSTQVNQPQHF | - | TRBJ1-5 | - | TRBV19
TGTGCCAGCAGCTCTCTGGGACAGAACTATGGCTACACCTTC | CASSSLGQNYGYTF | TRBD1 | TRBJ1-2 | - | TRBV7-8
TGTGCCAGCAGCGTAGGGTTTAGCGACGGGAGCATCACCTACGAGCAGTACTTC | CASSVGFSDGSITYEQYF | - | TRBJ2-7 | - | TRBV9
TGTGCCAGCAGCCCTTTCTCCTACTCTGGAAACACCATATATTTT | CASSPFSYSGNTIYF | - | TRBJ1-3 | - | TRBV7-6
TGTGCCAGTAGTATAGCGGGGGGCACCGGGGAGCTGTTTTTT | CASSIAGGTGELFF | TRBD2 | TRBJ2-2 | - | TRBV19
TGTGCCAGCAGCGACCTCAGGGGTCAGCCCCAGCATTTT | CASSDLRGQPQHF | - | TRBJ1-5 | - | TRBV9
TGTGCCAGCAGTTTTGCGAGCGGGAGGGACTACGAGCAGTACTTC | CASSFASGRDYEQYF | TRBD2 | TRBJ2-7 | few | TRBV27
TGTGCCAGCAGCCCACCACTAGCGGCCTACCTCACAGATACGCAGTATTTT | CASSPPLAAYLTDTQYF | TRBD2 | TRBJ2-3 | - | TRBV11-3
TGCACCAGCTTGCGGGGGAGGGGATACAATGAGCAGTTCTTC | CTSLRGRGYNEQFF | - | TRBJ2-1 | few | TRBV1
TGTGCCAGCAGCTCCCCCGACCCATGGGGGGGAGACCATGAGCAGTTCTTC | CASSSPDPWGGDHEQFF | TRBD2 | TRBJ2-1 | - | TRBV7-3
TGTGCCACGCCACGGAGGAGCGAGCGTGGAGATACGCAGTATTTT | CATPRRSERGDTQYF | - | TRBJ2-3 | - | TRBV6-4
TGTGCCAGTAGCCCTCTAGCGGCCTCCTACAATGAGCAGTTCTTC | CASSPLAASYNEQFF | TRBD2 | TRBJ2-1 | - | TRBV19
TGTGCCATCACAGAGGGAGCATCCACAGATACGCAGTATTTT | CAITEGASTDTQYF | - | TRBJ2-3 | - | TRBV10-3
TGTGCCAGCAGTTTATTAACAGGGGAGAATATTAACTATGGCTACACCTTC | CASSLLTGENINYGYTF | TRBD1 | TRBJ1-2 | - | TRBV28
TGTGCCAGCAGCAATGTCGGAAACAACGGGGCGGGAGGGCAGTTCTTC | CASSNVGNNGAGGQFF | TRBD2 | TRBJ2-1 | - | TRBV6-6